Following are 29 T cell receptor beta chains from one sample sequenced in a study of T cells after yellow fever vaccination. MiXCR, run by TCRdb on the 5' RACE reads, gives a single entry per CDR3 protein. The sample records 450,000 to 550,000 distinct CDR3 sequences, about 19% being singletons. Sequencing was performed on PBMCs, taken 15 days after the yellow fever booster vaccination. The origin of the receptors is a man aged 30-40 years who received the YFV17D yellow fever vaccine.

This clonotype was found a few times. The chain is built from TRBV29-1 and TRBJ2-7; D call uncertain. Germline CDR1 is SQVTM and CDR2 is ANQGSEA. CDR3 length: 13 residues. With 2 bases removed from V and 3 bases from J, the gap between germline ends came to 11 bases. CDR3 nucleotide sequence: TGCAGCGTTGAACTCCCTGACTTCTACGAGCAGTACTTC. This codes for CSVELPDFYEQYF.

The table lists this clonotype with a count of one. CDR3 loop: CASSLGSGRAQYF. In DNA form, the CDR3 reads TGTGCCAGCAGTTTAGGATCGGGTCGGGCGCAGTATTTT. This chain links TRBV27 with TRBJ2-3; D gene ambiguous. This CDR3 has 13 amino acids. The germline V gene has CDR1 MNHEY and CDR2 SMNVEV (reference sequence). With 2 bases removed from V and 10 bases from J, the gap between germline ends came to 13 bases.

The chain combines TRBV29-1 with TRBJ1-1; D is unclear. Between the trimmed V and J ends, which lost 7 bases and 4 bases, there was a span of 16 bases. The germline V gene has CDR1 SQVTM and CDR2 ANQGSEA. CDR3 size: 13 residues. The CDR3 DNA follows: TGCAGCGGAGCCTCATGGGCACCCACTGAAGCTTTCTTT. Protein product: CSGASWAPTEAFF.

The rearrangement uses TRBV25-1 and TRBJ1-2, with no clear D. V dropped 3 bases and J dropped 6 bases, with 8 bases sitting between them. CDR3 length: 12 residues. Germline V gives CDR1 MGHDK, CDR2 SYGVNS. The CDR3 region is CASSESRDGYTF. The CDR3 DNA follows: TGTGCCAGCAGTGAGTCGAGGGATGGCTACACCTTC.

This clonotype came up many times. V usage is TRBV2 and J usage is TRBJ2-3; tentatively, D is TRBD2 (6 bases). V dropped 11 bases and J dropped 0 bases, with 9 bases sitting between them. The CDR3 consists of 12 residues. Germline CDR1 reads SNHLY; CDR2 reads FYNNEI. CDR3: CASRESTDTQYF. In nucleotides, the CDR3 is TGTGCCTCCCGGGAGAGCACAGATACGCAGTATTTT.

The CDR3 here is CAIAADSEAYF. CDR3 nucleotide sequence: TGTGCCATCGCGGCGGACTCCGAAGCATATTTT. The rearrangement joins TRBV10-3 to TRBJ2-3; a weak D match, TRBD2 (5 bases). Between the trimmed V and J ends, which lost 8 bases and 15 bases, there was a span of 18 bases. CDR3 length equals 11 residues. Germline loops: CDR1 ENHRY, CDR2 SYGVKD.

In this sample, this clonotype turned up a few times. The chain couples TRBV29-1 to TRBJ2-3, with D perhaps assigned TRBD1 or TRBD2 (5 bases each). The CDR3 length is 14 residues. Trimming cost V 1 base and J 2 bases, with 10 bases left between them. CDR1 is SQVTM and CDR2 is ANQGSEA in the germline V gene. CDR3 DNA sequence: TGCAGCGTTGAAGGGGGGTCCCTCACAGATACGCAGTATTTT. This encodes CSVEGGSLTDTQYF.

The chain couples TRBV3-1 to TRBJ2-7; D ambiguous. Germline V gives CDR1 LGHDT, CDR2 YNNKEL (reference sequence). CDR3 length: 14 amino acids. The V and J ends lost 3 bases and 2 bases respectively, with 11 bases between them. The CDR3 nucleotides read TGTGCCAGCAGCCAGACCCTCGCCGCCTACGAGCAGTACTTC. Its translation is CASSQTLAAYEQYF.

V is TRBV3-1 and J is TRBJ2-5; 10 bases line up with TRBD2. Per germline, CDR1 LGHDT and CDR2 YNNKEL (reference sequence). The CDR3 length is 17 residues. V lost 4 bases to trimming and J lost 4 bases; unmatched junction nucleotides: 12. CDR3 DNA: TGTGCCAGCAGCCCTACTGGACTAGCGGCAACCAGAGAGACCCAGTACTTC. Its translation is CASSPTGLAATRETQYF.

The rearrangement links TRBV9 to TRBJ2-6, with no clear D. The CDR3 is 16 amino acids. Germline CDR1 and CDR2: SGDLS and YYNGEE. V lost 0 bases and J lost 2, with 9 bases in between. CDR3 bases: TGTGCCAGCAGCGTAGGAGGCAGGACTGGGGCCAACGTCCTGACTTTC. Protein: CASSVGGRTGANVLTF.

The chain uses TRBV29-1 and TRBJ1-2; the D gene is possibly TRBD1 (5 bases). The CDR3 length is 12 residues. CDR1 is SQVTM, CDR2 ANQGSEA, per germline. V lost 3 bases, J lost 6 bases, and 11 bases lay in between. CDR3 sequence (DNA): TGCAGCGTTGAGGGGCAGGGAGATGGCTACACCTTC. Protein: CSVEGQGDGYTF.

This clonotype was seen at least ten times. The V call is TRBV20-1, the J call TRBJ2-7; D not resolved. The CDR3 extends over 12 amino acids. Germline assignment: CDR1 DFQATT and CDR2 SNEGSKA (reference sequence). V was pared by 3 bases and J by 3 bases, with 9 bases between. The CDR3 reads CSASPTRYEQYF. CDR3 coding DNA: TGCAGTGCTAGCCCAACACGCTACGAGCAGTACTTC.

Only a few counts were recorded for this clonotype. V and J are TRBV12-3 or TRBV12-4 and TRBJ2-3; 9 positions match TRBD2. V lost 8 bases to trimming and J lost 5 bases; unmatched junction nucleotides: 14. The CDR3 length is 16 residues. For the CDR3, the DNA is TGTGCCAGCCTGCCCTGGGTAGCGGGAGTAGGAGATACGCAGTATTTT. This gives the protein CASLPWVAGVGDTQYF.

The chain carries TRBV12-3 or TRBV12-4 and TRBJ1-1, with D perhaps matching TRBD1 (6 bases). This CDR3 region has 14 residues. The V end was cut by 7 bases, the J end by 2 bases, with 14 bases between. The CDR3 sequence: CASTYTGGNTEAFF. The CDR3 DNA reads as TGTGCCAGCACCTACACCGGGGGCAACACTGAAGCTTTCTTT.

The chain employs TRBV27 and TRBJ1-1; 7 bases are a match to TRBD1. The germline CDR1 and CDR2 sequences are MNHEY and SMNVEV (reference sequence). The CDR3 contains 15 residues. The V and J ends lost 2 bases and 5 bases, in that order; junction bases with no gene match: 8. In nucleotides, the CDR3 is TGTGCCAGCAGTTTAGAGGGGGCGCGGTGGACTGAAGCTTTCTTT. Translating gives CASSLEGARWTEAFF.

The genes are TRBV5-1 and TRBJ2-5, with D perhaps matching TRBD1 (5 bases). Per germline, CDR1 SGHRS and CDR2 YFSETQ. CDR3 length equals 14 residues. V was shortened by 2 bases and J by 5 bases, with 13 bases between the two germline ends. CDR3 nucleotides: TGCGCCAGCAGCTTTCGACAGATGGTGGAGACCCAGTACTTC. Its protein product is CASSFRQMVETQYF.

This clonotype was found many times. The chain combines TRBV12-3 or TRBV12-4 with TRBJ2-5; TRBD2 might be the D (7 bases). CDR3 length: 13 amino acids. The ends were cut back, 3 bases at V and 5 bases at J, with 10 bases in the middle. The CDR3 reads CASSFGGPETQYF. For the CDR3, the DNA is TGTGCCAGCAGTTTCGGGGGGCCGGAGACCCAGTACTTC.

There are a few counts of this clonotype. The gene calls are TRBV24-1 and TRBJ2-1; no clear D gene. CDR3 length: 18 residues. Looked up from germline, CDR1 is KGHDR and CDR2 is SFDVKD. With 3 bases removed from V and 0 bases from J, the gap between germline ends came to 17 bases. This chain's CDR3 is CATSDTMVASLSYNEQFF. The CDR3 region has the DNA TGTGCCACCAGTGATACTATGGTGGCAAGCCTCTCCTACAATGAGCAGTTCTTC.

This chain connects TRBV2 to TRBJ1-4; no clear D gene. The CDR3 length is 14 residues. Per the germline V gene, CDR1 is SNHLY and CDR2 is FYNNEI. The V end lost 7 bases, the J end lost 7 bases, and 16 bases lay between the germline ends. In DNA, the CDR3 is TGTGCCAGCACCTCGGCCCCCGAAGGTGAAAAACTGTTTTTT. This translates into CASTSAPEGEKLFF.

There are many counts of this clonotype. J is TRBJ1-1 and V is TRBV7-2; TRBD1 might be the D (5 bases). Trimming pared 2 bases from V and 4 bases from J, leaving 14 bases between. The CDR3 extends over 15 amino acids. CDR1 and CDR2 from the germline V gene are SGHTA and FQGNSA. The CDR3 loop is CASSLRRGELTEAFF. The CDR3 DNA reads as TGTGCCAGCAGCTTAAGACGGGGGGAACTCACTGAAGCTTTCTTT. Variable domain in full (rest from reference TRBV7-2 and TRBJ1-1): GAGVSQSPSNKVTEKGKDVELRCDPISGHTALYWYRQSLGQGLEFLIYFQGNSAPDKSGLPSDRFSAERTGGSVSTLTIQRTQQEDSAVYLCASSLRRGELTEAFFGQGTRLTVV.

The genes are TRBV20-1 and TRBJ2-7; no reliable D call. V lost 5 bases, J lost 3 bases, and 8 bases lay in between. Per germline, CDR1 DFQATT and CDR2 SNEGSKA (reference sequence). This CDR3 comprises 11 residues. The CDR3 loop is CSAYDRYEQYF. In DNA form, the CDR3 reads TGCAGTGCTTACGATCGCTACGAGCAGTACTTC.

There are a few counts of this clonotype. The chain uses TRBV14 and TRBJ2-7; 10 nucleotides agree with TRBD1. V shed 4 bases and J 5 bases; nucleotides not matched to a gene: 2. Germline-derived CDR1 and CDR2 are SGHDN and FVKESK. The CDR3 is 13 amino acids. The CDR3 reads CASSPTGGNEQYF. In DNA, the CDR3 is TGTGCCAGCAGCCCGACAGGGGGCAACGAGCAGTACTTC.

In this sample, this clonotype turned up many times. The J gene is TRBJ2-1, the V gene TRBV11-2; 8 positions agree with TRBD2. In germline, CDR1 is SGHAT, CDR2 FQNNGV. This CDR3 region has 13 residues. After removal of 8 bases from V and 8 bases from J, the junction contained 8 bases not matched to a gene. The CDR3 sequence is CASLRSGSDEQFF. CDR3 sequence (DNA): TGTGCCAGCCTGCGGAGCGGGAGCGATGAGCAGTTCTTC.

This chain uses TRBV24-1 with TRBJ2-1; D may be TRBD1 (6 bases). The CDR3 loop spans 15 amino acids. Trimming removed 5 bases at V and 2 bases at J, with 12 bases between. Germline CDR1 and CDR2: KGHDR and SFDVKD. CDR3 coding DNA: TGTGCCACCAGTGCCCGGACAGTGACCTACAATGAGCAGTTCTTC. As protein: CATSARTVTYNEQFF.

Only a few counts were recorded for this clonotype. This rearrangement joins TRBV12-5 to TRBJ1-1; the D is unclear. V was cut by 4 bases and J by 5 bases, with 11 bases left in between. Germline loops: CDR1 LGHNT, CDR2 FRNRAP. This CDR3 region has 13 residues. The CDR3 DNA sequence: TGTGCTAGTGGTTCCCTCGACGGGACTGAAGCTTTCTTT. It encodes CASGSLDGTEAFF.

This sequence joins TRBV7-2 and TRBJ1-6; D is unclear. Trimming left V 4 bases short and J 0 bases short, with 13 bases between. This CDR3 contains 17 residues. CDR1 is SGHTA and CDR2 is FQGNSA in the germline V gene. This CDR3 reads CASSSAPPSSYNSPLHF. The CDR3 nucleotides read TGTGCCAGCAGCTCGGCACCCCCGAGCTCCTATAATTCACCCCTCCACTTT. The full variable domain, rest sourced from reference TRBV7-2 and TRBJ1-6, is GAGVSQSPSNKVTEKGKDVELRCDPISGHTALYWYRQSLGQGLEFLIYFQGNSAPDKSGLPSDRFSAERTGGSVSTLTIQRTQQEDSAVYLCASSSAPPSSYNSPLHFGNGTRLTVT.

This clonotype occurred a few times. The V gene is TRBV12-3 or TRBV12-4, the J gene TRBJ2-6; 8 bases agree with TRBD2. V lost 6 bases and J lost 0; bases outside the gene matches: 7. The CDR3 has 17 residues. DNA for the CDR3: TGTGCCAGCAGCTACGGGGGGGGGAACTCTGGGGCCAACGTCCTGACTTTC. It specifies CASSYGGGNSGANVLTF.

This clonotype has just a few counts. This chain uses TRBV28 with TRBJ2-3, with TRBD2 matching 9 bases. In germline, CDR1 is MDHEN, CDR2 SYDVKM. The CDR3 contains 16 residues. Losses at the gene ends were 4 bases for V and 1 base for J; bases not matched to a gene: 6. The CDR3 coding sequence is TGTGCCAGCAGTTCCCTTAGCGGGAGTGGCACAGATACGCAGTATTTT. Residues: CASSSLSGSGTDTQYF.

The rearrangement links TRBV6-5 to TRBJ2-2; weak D call: TRBD1 (5 bases). Germline V gene sequence: CDR1 MNHEY, CDR2 SVGAGI. The CDR3 length is 15 residues. V lost 2 bases to trimming and J lost 4 bases, with 11 bases between them. The CDR3 loop reads CASSYVDQGTGELFF. In nucleotides, the CDR3 is TGTGCCAGCAGTTACGTGGATCAGGGCACCGGGGAGCTGTTTTTT.